Below are 8 T cell receptor beta chains sequenced from a single sample in a study of T cell repertoires in cytomegalovirus infection. Each CDR3 protein gets one entry after TCRdb re-called the reads with MiXCR. The sample has fewer than 550,000 distinct CDR3 sequences; approximately 25% are singletons. The sequenced material came from PBMCs. The receptors were sampled from a human donor in good health (CMV status not recorded). Some clones in this sample may be carry-over from other donors' samples.

This clonotype was observed a handful of times. V usage is TRBV27 and J usage is TRBJ2-3; 8 bases are shared with TRBD1. This CDR3 spans 15 amino acids. Germline-derived CDR1 and CDR2 are MNHEY and SMNVEV (reference sequence). Trimming took 3 bases from V and 3 from J; bases not matched to a gene: 5. Here the CDR3 DNA reads TGTGCCAGCAGTTTTTCGGACAGGGTGACAGATACGCAGTATTTT. Translating it yields CASSFSDRVTDTQYF.

This clonotype was seen a handful of times. The CDR3 sequence: CASSQEIGLSVEKLFF. The CDR3 DNA follows: TGCGCCAGCAGCCAAGAGATTGGTTTGTCAGTTGAAAAACTGTTTTTT. The rearrangement joins TRBV4-1 to TRBJ1-4; D is unclear. There are 16 residues in the CDR3. Germline V gives CDR1 MGHRA, CDR2 YSYEKL. Trimming cost V 0 bases and J 7 bases, with 15 bases left between them.

The gene calls are TRBV19 and TRBJ2-7; D is uncertain. This CDR3 has 13 residues. Trimming pared 5 bases from V and 0 bases from J, leaving 8 bases between. Per the germline V gene, CDR1 is LNHDA and CDR2 is SQIVND (reference sequence). The CDR3 is CASSPMPSYEQYF. CDR3 nucleotide sequence: TGTGCCAGTAGTCCCATGCCCTCCTACGAGCAGTACTTC.

This clonotype was picked up many times. This sequence joins TRBV7-2 and TRBJ2-1; 11 positions match TRBD2. CDR1 is SGHTA, CDR2 FQGNSA, per germline. Germline trimming cut 2 bases from V and 4 bases from J; bases unmatched to any gene: 4. This CDR3 is built from 16 residues. The CDR3 DNA reads as TGTGCCAGCAGCTTAATGGGGACTAGCGGATACAATGAGCAGTTCTTC. This codes for CASSLMGTSGYNEQFF.

The chain links TRBV19 to TRBJ2-3; 7 nucleotides agree with TRBD2. There are 15 residues in the CDR3. V lost 6 bases to trimming and J lost 2 bases; unmatched junction nucleotides: 8. The germline V gene encodes CDR1 LNHDA and CDR2 SQIVND (reference sequence). CDR3 nucleotide sequence: TGTGCCAGTAGCGGCGGGGGTTCCTTCACAGATACGCAGTATTTT. It specifies CASSGGGSFTDTQYF.

This clonotype was detected only once. The CDR3 DNA follows: TGTGCCAGCAGTTGGGGCCGTGGATTAGCGGGAGGGCTCACAGATACGCAGTATTTT. Encoded protein: CASSWGRGLAGGLTDTQYF. V is TRBV12-3 or TRBV12-4 and J is TRBJ2-3; 11 bases map to TRBD2. V shed 4 bases, J shed 2 bases, and the junction held 14 bases outside the gene matches. CDR3 length: 19 residues.

This clonotype was detected many times. The rearrangement links TRBV6-2 or TRBV6-3 to TRBJ1-1, with D unresolved. Trimming left V 6 bases short and J 8 bases short, with 13 bases between. CDR1 is MNHEY, CDR2 SVGEGT, per germline. This CDR3 has 12 amino acids. The CDR3 loop reads CASSPGSWEAFF. The CDR3 region has the DNA TGTGCCAGCAGCCCCGGGTCCTGGGAAGCTTTCTTT.

This clonotype turned up a few times. The rearrangement uses TRBV29-1 and TRBJ1-2, with 8 bases matching TRBD1. V was pared by 6 bases and J by 4 bases, with 4 bases of the junction left unmatched. From germline, CDR1 is SQVTM and CDR2 ANQGSEA. The CDR3 runs to 12 residues. Here the CDR3 reads CSVAGQGYGYTF. CDR3 nucleotide sequence: TGCAGCGTGGCCGGACAGGGCTATGGCTACACCTTC.